This entry is about one T cell receptor (beta chain). This clone was seen a few times. There is no known antigen for this receptor. Qualities for individual bases were not recorded, and no much larger clone is one base off. The CDR3 spans 14 residues, from the cysteine through the phenylalanine. Just the 42-base CDR3 DNA is kept, in frame starting at base 1. Trimming accounts for 4 bases at V and 5 bases at J, while the number of junction bases matched to no gene is 6. The CDR1 and CDR2 encoded by the germline V gene are MGHDK and SYGVNS. The record originates from a study of cytomegalovirus exposure and HLA in healthy donors (dated by TCRdb to 2017 to 2019). Some background on the complete study: An earlier analysis of roughly 610 of the donors reported 250 to 300 Gb of sequence data and 100 million to 120 million unique TCR beta sequences obtained from about 179 million T cells. Of the roughly 410 genotyped donors, more than 75% were placed in the genetic ancestry cluster associated with self-reported Caucasian donors. Among about 370 genotyped donors of the cohort, an average of approximately 240,000 unique TCR beta nucleotide sequences was sequenced per donor, of which about 20% were non-productive. In a later analysis, previously published TCR beta repertoires from 670 or so donors were re-analyzed and high-resolution HLA genotyping was added so that TCR occurrence patterns could be studied. Along with the approximately 700-subject first cohort, a separate validation cohort of approximately 110 different subjects was used. Approximately 300 gigabases of sequencing data and 78 million or so unique TCR sequences were included in an early release covering about 620 HLA-typed donors. Genome-wide SNP genotypes for about 55% of the roughly 670 donors were used in a later genetic analysis, which treated that subset as a discovery cohort. The later analysis used no new phenotypic data to find candidate immune exposures, relying instead on TCR beta sequences and their occurrence across donors. Donor age, sex, ethnicity and CMV serostatus were compiled together with the repertoire data. The aim of the study was to test whether cataloging public T cell receptors could identify signatures of past pathogen exposure. Both class I and class II loci were covered by HLA typing, at four-digit resolution. An earlier analysis of approximately 580 of the donors used high-throughput TCR beta sequencing to judge whether each TCR beta V gene segment behaved as functional or pseudogenic. Every repertoire in the discovery cohort had been generated on one and the same sequencing platform. The number of donors typed differed by locus, with about 629-630 for A, B, C, DRB1 and DQB1, around 520 for DQA1, 606 for DPA1, and approximately 470 for DPB1. The study used immunosequencing to profile the T cell repertoires of hundreds of subjects and linked those repertoires to cytomegalovirus serostatus. Four to six DR-DQ haplotypes were handled as single units for association and clustering, since linkage in the cohort was strong. To predict cytomegalovirus infection status, the study combined high-throughput TCR immunosequencing, statistical association of individual TCRs with disease status, and machine learning. The paper as a whole reports these results and caveats: While some public TCRs were present in many individuals, most TCR sequences turned up only very rarely across donors. A later analysis reported that several top co-occurrence clusters appeared linked to parvovirus B19, influenza, CMV and Epstein-Barr virus. Because the 87-base-pair reads could not distinguish some IMGT-functional V segments, including TRBV6-2 and TRBV6-3, those segments were excluded. A later analysis associated 15,000 to 20,000 TCR beta sequences with specific HLA alleles at a false discovery rate of 0.05. Because HLA typing was unavailable for some donors at each locus, only the typed subset was used in association tests. The authors suggested that the approach could potentially be extended to other disease states and immunological phenotypes. Immune exposure information for the cohort was limited to CMV serostatus. Roughly uniform sequencing depth across donors was assumed in presence/absence analyses, although this assumption may not hold. A group of highly shared sequence variants was considered likely to be a technical artifact of the sequencing pipeline. A further reported finding was that TCR beta sequences accurately predicted the HLA-A and HLA-B alleles for most subjects in the first cohort. When HLA alleles, especially DR and DQ, strongly co-occurred, TCR associations were difficult to assign to individual alleles. A later analysis found that HLA-associated TCR beta chains were more clonally expanded and had lower generation probabilities than equally common non-associated chains. The cohort was sequenced for TCR beta chains only, and without alpha or paired-chain data the features that could be detected were limited. In an earlier analysis of some 550 of the donors, most TCR beta V segments were observed in productive rearrangements about 87% or about 30% of the time, broadly matching IMGT annotations. Compared with the 666-donor mean, donors in an Asian-associated ancestry cluster had fewer N-insertions in productive TCRs, according to a later genetic analysis. Because counts were too low, approximately 18 rarely observed V segments, including chromosome 9 orphons, were excluded from the earlier analysis of about 500 of the donors. V-gene and J-gene trimming of TCR beta chains was associated with a missense DCLRE1C variant in a later genetic analysis, and the association was replicated in an independent cohort. Cytomegalovirus status was reported to be diagnosed by the classifier with high specificity and sensitivity in both the original and validation cohorts. Linkage disequilibrium might explain the correlated functional status among segregating V segments, but an unknown experimental factor could not be excluded. A few of the identified cytomegalovirus-associated TCR beta chains were confirmed in vitro to be specific for cytomegalovirus antigens. According to a later analysis, most CMV-associated TCR beta chains appeared to be HLA-restricted, and the HLA associations seemed to be driven largely by CMV exposure. A total of 150 to 200 TCR beta chains were listed by the study as associated with cytomegalovirus. In a later analysis, TCR association rates were found to vary across HLA loci, with the most associated TCRs seen for DRB1 alleles and the fewest for HLA-C alleles.

In total, approximately 690 healthy bone marrow donors made up the cohort. At the time of sampling, all cohort members were nominally healthy, though unrecorded immune exposures were likely present. The donor was CMV seronegative and was included in the group of under 450 seronegative cohort members. Each donor provided a peripheral blood sample, and peripheral blood mononuclear cells were used for TCR beta sequencing. The Qiagen DNeasy Blood Extraction Kit was used to extract genomic DNA from the blood cell samples. The method was the immunoSEQ multiplex PCR assay. For the multiplex PCR, a mixture combining 60 forward primers for TCR Vbeta segments and 13 reverse primers for TCR Jbeta segments was used. The CDR3 region of rearranged TCR beta genes was amplified from genomic DNA by a multiplex PCR assay. Amplified TCR beta libraries were sequenced as 87-base-pair reads on the Illumina HiSeq System. The study's processing was this. A later analysis tallied 75 million to 95 million unique TCR beta chains across the approximately 670 repertoires, and roughly 11 million of those chains were shared by two or more donors. A nearest-neighbor algorithm error-corrected the raw reads and collapsed the reads into unique sequences, merging closely related sequences to remove PCR and sequencing errors. V, D and J gene segments were assigned by aligning CDR3 sequences to IMGT reference sequences. For a sequence to be retained, a match of at least six nucleotides was required to both a V gene segment and a J gene segment. A rearrangement counted as productive if the CDR3 had no stop codons and remained in frame with V and J, and every other rearrangement counted as non-productive. CDR3 was defined by IMGT convention, running from the second conserved V-encoded cysteine to the conserved J-encoded phenylalanine. Sequences without an unambiguous match to a single V gene segment were excluded from the earlier analysis of 450 to 750 of the donors. An earlier analysis of a few hundred of the donors called V segments functional above 56.7% productive rearrangements and segregating when the between-donor standard deviation exceeded 5%. A statistical classification framework was built for diagnosing cytomegalovirus status from the catalog of TCR beta chain sequences. In a later analysis, V and J genes were assigned by comparing TCR nucleotide sequences against IMGT/GENE-DB human TR gene sequences. In a later analysis, CDR3 sequences and most-parsimonious VDJ recombination scenarios were assigned using the TCRdist pipeline. In a later analysis, every TCR beta chain was defined by the combination of its CDR3 amino acid sequence and its V-gene family, and reads without a unique V-gene family were dropped. As a way to deal with suspected cross-contamination and a sequencing artifact, a later analysis dropped under 600 nucleotide sequences that were highly shared and had low generation probability. A later analysis calculated a clonal expansion index for each public chain from normalized within-repertoire ranks of inferred template counts. In a later analysis, generation probabilities were computed using a VDJ recombination model fitted to out-of-frame rearrangements, and the results were checked against IGoR. In a later analysis, hypergeometric tests were used to score TCR-TCR, TCR-HLA and TCR-CMV co-occurrence, with a repertoire-size bias correction applied to TCR pairs. A later analysis estimated false discovery rates by permuting HLA or CMV assignments 20 times. In a later analysis, co-occurring TCRs were grouped using DBSCAN, with TCRdist sequence similarity added in when clustering inside HLA-allele-positive subsets. For co-occurrence clustering, repertoires with fewer than 30,000 or more than 120,000 public chains were excluded, along with a handful of repertoires with anomalous nucleotide sharing. TCRdb carries this immuneACCESS record with in-frame sequences only. Its versions omit some clonotypes, under half of them owing to an unresolved V gene in the studies checked, with the rest unexplained. V and J calls plus clone size are reproduced from that table; the DNA served to infer D and trimming. For this sample the table gives 150,000 or so clones, of which 60% to 80% were detected only once. Roughly 1.5% of the sample rests with the top ten.

Sample: PBMCs. This clonotype originated in a female donor in good health and CMV-seronegative. The receptor chain draws on TRBV25-1 and TRBJ2-5, with TRBD1 identical over 8 junction bases. The CDR3 sequence is CASSAGHRGETQYF. At the DNA level, the sequence is TGTGCCAGCAGTGCGGGCCACAGGGGGGAGACCCAGTACTTC. The entire variable domain, with the stretches around the CDR3 drawn from the reference TRBV25-1 and TRBJ2-5 proteins, is EADIYQTPRYLVIGTGKKITLECSQTMGHDKMYWYQQDPGMELHLIHYSYGVNSTEKGDLSSESTVSRIRTEHFPLTLESARPSHTSQYLCASSAGHRGETQYFGPGTRLLVL.